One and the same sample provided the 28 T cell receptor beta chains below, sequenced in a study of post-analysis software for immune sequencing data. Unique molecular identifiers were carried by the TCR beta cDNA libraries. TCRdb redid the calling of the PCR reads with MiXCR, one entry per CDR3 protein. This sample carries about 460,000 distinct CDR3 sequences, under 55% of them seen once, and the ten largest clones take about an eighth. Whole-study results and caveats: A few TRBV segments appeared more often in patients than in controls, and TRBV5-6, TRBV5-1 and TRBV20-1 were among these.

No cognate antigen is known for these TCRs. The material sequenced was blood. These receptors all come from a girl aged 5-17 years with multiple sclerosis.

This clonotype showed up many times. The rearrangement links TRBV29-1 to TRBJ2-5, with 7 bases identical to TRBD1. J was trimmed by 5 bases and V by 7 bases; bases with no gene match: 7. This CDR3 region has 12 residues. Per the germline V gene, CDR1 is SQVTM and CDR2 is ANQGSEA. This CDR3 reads CSDTQGWETQYF. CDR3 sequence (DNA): TGCAGCGATACACAGGGGTGGGAGACCCAGTACTTC.

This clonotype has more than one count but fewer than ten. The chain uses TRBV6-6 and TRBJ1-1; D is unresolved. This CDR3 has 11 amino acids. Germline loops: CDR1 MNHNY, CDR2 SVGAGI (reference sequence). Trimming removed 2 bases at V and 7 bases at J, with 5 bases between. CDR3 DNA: TGTGCCAGCAGTTACGTAGATGAAGCTTTCTTT. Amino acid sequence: CASSYVDEAFF.

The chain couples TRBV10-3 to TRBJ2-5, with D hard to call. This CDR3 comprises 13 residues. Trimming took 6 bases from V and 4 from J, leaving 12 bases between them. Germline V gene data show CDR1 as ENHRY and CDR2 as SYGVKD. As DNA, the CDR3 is TGTGCCATCAGAGAGACTCTGGGAGAGACCCAGTACTTC. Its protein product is CAIRETLGETQYF.

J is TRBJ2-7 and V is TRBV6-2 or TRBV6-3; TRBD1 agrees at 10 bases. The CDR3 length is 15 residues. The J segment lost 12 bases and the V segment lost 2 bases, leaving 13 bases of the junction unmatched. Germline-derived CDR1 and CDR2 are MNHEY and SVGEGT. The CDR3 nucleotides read TGTGCCAGCAGTTACGCTGCCCGGACAGGGGGATGGCGGTACTTC. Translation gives CASSYAARTGGWRYF.

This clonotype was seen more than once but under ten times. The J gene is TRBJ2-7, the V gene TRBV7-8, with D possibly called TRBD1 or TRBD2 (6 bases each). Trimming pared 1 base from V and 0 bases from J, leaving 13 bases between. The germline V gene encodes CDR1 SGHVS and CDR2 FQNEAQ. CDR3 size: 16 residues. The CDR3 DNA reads TGTGCCAGCAGCTTAGAGGGGGGAAGGTTCTCCTACGAGCAGTACTTC. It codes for CASSLEGGRFSYEQYF.

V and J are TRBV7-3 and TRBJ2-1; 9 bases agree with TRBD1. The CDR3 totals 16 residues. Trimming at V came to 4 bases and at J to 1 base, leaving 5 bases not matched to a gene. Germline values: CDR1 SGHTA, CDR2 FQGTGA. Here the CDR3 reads CASSSPGQGSYNEQFF. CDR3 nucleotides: TGTGCCAGCAGCTCCCCGGGACAGGGTTCCTACAATGAGCAGTTCTTC. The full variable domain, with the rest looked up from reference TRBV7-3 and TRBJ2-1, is GAGVSQTPSNKVTEKGKYVELRCDPISGHTALYWYRQSLGQGPEFLIYFQGTGAADDSGLPNDRFFAVRPEGSVSTLKIQRTERGDSAVYLCASSSPGQGSYNEQFFGPGTRLTVL.

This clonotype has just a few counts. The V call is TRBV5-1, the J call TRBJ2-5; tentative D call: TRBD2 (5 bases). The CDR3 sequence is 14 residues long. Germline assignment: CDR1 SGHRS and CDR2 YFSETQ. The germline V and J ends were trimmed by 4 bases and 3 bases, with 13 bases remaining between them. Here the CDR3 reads CASSPWTGEETQYF. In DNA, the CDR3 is TGCGCCAGCAGCCCGTGGACCGGGGAAGAGACCCAGTACTTC.

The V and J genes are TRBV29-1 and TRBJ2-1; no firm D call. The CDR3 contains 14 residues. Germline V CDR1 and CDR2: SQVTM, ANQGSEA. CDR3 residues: CSVARSGPGNEQFF. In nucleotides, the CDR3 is TGCAGTGTAGCTAGGTCAGGACCAGGCAATGAGCAGTTCTTC.

CDR3: CASSWGQTDGTDTQYF. The CDR3 bases are TGTGCCAGCAGCTGGGGGCAAACGGATGGCACAGATACGCAGTATTTT. The rearrangement joins TRBV4-2 to TRBJ2-3; D may be TRBD1 (6 bases). With 5 bases removed from V and 1 base from J, the gap between germline ends came to 16 bases. Germline V CDR1 and CDR2: LGHNA, YNFKEQ. This CDR3 spans 16 amino acids.

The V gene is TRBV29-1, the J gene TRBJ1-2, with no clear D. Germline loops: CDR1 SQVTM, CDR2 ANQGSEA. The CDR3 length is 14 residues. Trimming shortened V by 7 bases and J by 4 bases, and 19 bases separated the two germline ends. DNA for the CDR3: TGCAGCGGTCTTAGTTGGGAGAAGGGCTATGGCTACACCTTC. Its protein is CSGLSWEKGYGYTF.

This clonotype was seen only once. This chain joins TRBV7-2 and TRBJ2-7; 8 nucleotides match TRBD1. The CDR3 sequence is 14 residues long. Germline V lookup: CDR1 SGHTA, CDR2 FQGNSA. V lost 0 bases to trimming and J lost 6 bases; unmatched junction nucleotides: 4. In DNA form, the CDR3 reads TGTGCCAGCAGCTTAGCCAGGGGGCCGGGCGAGCAGTACTTC. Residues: CASSLARGPGEQYF.

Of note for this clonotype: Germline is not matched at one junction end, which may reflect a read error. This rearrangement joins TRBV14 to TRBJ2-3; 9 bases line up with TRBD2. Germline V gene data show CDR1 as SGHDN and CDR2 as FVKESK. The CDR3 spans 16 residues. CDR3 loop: CASSQDVLAGSDTQYF. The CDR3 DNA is TGTGCCAGTAGCCAAGATGTCCTAGCGGGGAGCGATACGCAGTATTTT.

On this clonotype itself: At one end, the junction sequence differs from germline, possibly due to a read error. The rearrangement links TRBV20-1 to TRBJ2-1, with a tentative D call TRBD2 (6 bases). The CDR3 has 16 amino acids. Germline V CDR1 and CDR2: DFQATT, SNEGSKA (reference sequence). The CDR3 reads CGADSGTLEGSNEQFF. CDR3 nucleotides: TGCGGTGCCGATAGCGGAACCCTAGAAGGAAGCAATGAGCAGTTCTTC.

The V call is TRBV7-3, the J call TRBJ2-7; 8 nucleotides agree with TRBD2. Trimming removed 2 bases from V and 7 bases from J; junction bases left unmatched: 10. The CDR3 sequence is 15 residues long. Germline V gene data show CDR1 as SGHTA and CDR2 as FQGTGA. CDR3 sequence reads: CASSLDSGAYNEQYF. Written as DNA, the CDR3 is TGTGCCAGCAGCTTAGATAGCGGGGCTTACAATGAGCAGTACTTC.

The CDR3 loop reads CASSGSRGSADTQYF. The CDR3 bases are TGTGCCAGCAGTGGGTCCCGGGGCAGTGCAGATACGCAGTATTTT. The chain recombines TRBV2 with TRBJ2-3, with D tentatively TRBD1 or TRBD2 (5 bases each). V was clipped by 4 bases and J by 4 bases, with 15 bases between them. The CDR3 is 15 amino acids. Germline CDR1 and CDR2: SNHLY and FYNNEI.

The CDR3 here is CASSYFGWDQPQHF. For the CDR3, the DNA is TGTGCCAGCAGTTACTTCGGGTGGGATCAGCCCCAGCATTTT. The chain joins TRBV6-6 to TRBJ1-5; no definite D call. This CDR3 is 14 amino acids long. Trimming pared 1 base from V and 5 bases from J, leaving 9 bases between. Germline CDR1 MNHNY, CDR2 SVGAGI (reference sequence).

Written as DNA, the CDR3 is TGTGCCAGCAGCGTAGGGCTAGTCGGTTACAATGAGCAGTTCTTC. It codes for CASSVGLVGYNEQFF. The V gene is TRBV9, the J gene TRBJ2-1; unclear D gene. Germline lookup yields CDR1 SGDLS and CDR2 YYNGEE. Trimming stripped 0 bases from V and 4 bases from J, with 11 bases between. This CDR3 region has 15 residues.

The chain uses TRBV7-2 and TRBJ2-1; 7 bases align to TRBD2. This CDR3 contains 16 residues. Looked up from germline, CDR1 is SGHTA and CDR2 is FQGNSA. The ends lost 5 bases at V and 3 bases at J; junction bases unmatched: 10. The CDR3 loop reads CASSANSRDYYNEQFF. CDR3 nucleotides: TGTGCCAGCAGCGCGAACTCCCGGGACTACTACAATGAGCAGTTCTTC.

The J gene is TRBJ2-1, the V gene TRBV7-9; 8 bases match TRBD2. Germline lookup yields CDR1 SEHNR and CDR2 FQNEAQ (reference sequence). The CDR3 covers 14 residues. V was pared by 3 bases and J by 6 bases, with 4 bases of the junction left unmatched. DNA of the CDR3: TGTGCCAGCAGCTTGAGCGGGAGCCCCAATGAGCAGTTCTTC. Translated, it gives CASSLSGSPNEQFF.

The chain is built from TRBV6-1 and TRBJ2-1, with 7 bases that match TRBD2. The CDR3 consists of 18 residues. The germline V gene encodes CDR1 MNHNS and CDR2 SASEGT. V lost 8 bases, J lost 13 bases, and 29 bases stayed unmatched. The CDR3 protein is CASRIPGGSGTLQETQFF. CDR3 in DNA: TGTGCCAGCCGCATCCCCGGAGGAAGCGGGACCCTCCAAGAGACCCAGTTCTTC.

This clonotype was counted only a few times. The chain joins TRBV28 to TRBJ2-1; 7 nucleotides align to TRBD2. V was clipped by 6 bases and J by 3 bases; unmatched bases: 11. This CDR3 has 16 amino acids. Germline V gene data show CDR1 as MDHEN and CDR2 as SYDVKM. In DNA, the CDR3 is TGTGCCAGCAGCCCTAAAGGGAGGGCCTTCTACAATGAGCAGTTCTTC. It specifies CASSPKGRAFYNEQFF.

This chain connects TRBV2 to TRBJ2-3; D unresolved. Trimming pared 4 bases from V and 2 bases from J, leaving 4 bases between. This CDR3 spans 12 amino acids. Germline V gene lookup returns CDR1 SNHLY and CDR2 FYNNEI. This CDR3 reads CASSATTDTQYF. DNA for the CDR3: TGTGCCAGCAGTGCGACCACAGATACGCAGTATTTT.

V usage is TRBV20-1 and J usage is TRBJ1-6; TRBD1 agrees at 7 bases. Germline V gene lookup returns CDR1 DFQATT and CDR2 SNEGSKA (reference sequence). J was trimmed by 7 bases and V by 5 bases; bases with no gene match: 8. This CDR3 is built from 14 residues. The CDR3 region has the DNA TGCAGTGCTTCTTCGACAGGGTCAAATTCACCCCTCCACTTT. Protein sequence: CSASSTGSNSPLHF.

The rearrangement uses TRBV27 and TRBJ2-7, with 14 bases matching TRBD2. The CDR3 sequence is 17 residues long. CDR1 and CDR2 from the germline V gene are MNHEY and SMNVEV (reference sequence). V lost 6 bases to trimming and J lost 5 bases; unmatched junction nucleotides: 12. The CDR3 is CASSRSGTSGSGNEQYF. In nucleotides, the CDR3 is TGTGCCAGCAGCCGCAGCGGGACTAGCGGGAGTGGCAACGAGCAGTACTTC.

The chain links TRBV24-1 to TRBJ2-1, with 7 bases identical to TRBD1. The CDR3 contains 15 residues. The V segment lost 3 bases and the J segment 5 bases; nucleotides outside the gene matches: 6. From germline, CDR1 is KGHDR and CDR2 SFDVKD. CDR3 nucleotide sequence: TGTGCCACCAGTGATACTAGACAGGGTGACAATGAGCAGTTCTTC. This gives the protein CATSDTRQGDNEQFF.

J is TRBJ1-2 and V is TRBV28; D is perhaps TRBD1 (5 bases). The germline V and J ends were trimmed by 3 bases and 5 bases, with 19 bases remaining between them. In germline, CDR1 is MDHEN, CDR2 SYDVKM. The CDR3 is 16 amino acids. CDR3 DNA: TGTGCCAGCAGTTTCCCAGATTGGGGCGCCTCGTATGGCTACACCTTC. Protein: CASSFPDWGASYGYTF.

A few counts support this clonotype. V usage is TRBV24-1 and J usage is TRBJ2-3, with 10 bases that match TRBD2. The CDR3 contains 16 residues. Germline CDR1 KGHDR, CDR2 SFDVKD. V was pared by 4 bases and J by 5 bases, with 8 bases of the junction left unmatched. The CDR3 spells CATSDPAGGPGDTQYF. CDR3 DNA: TGTGCCACCAGTGACCCAGCGGGAGGGCCCGGAGATACGCAGTATTTT.

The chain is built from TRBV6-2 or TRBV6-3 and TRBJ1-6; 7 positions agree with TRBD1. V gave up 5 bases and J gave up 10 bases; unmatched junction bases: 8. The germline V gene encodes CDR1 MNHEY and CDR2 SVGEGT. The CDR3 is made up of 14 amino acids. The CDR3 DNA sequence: TGTGCCAGCAGTCCTCACCAGGGGGACTCACCCCTCCACTTT. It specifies CASSPHQGDSPLHF.